These 11 T cell receptor beta chains came from one sample sequenced in a study of T cell responses to AZD1222 COVID-19 vaccine. Profiled with immunoSEQ multiplex PCR; TCRdb holds only in-frame clones, not every one. The repertoire has 120,000 or so clones, over 85% of them found once; the top ten carry less than 4.5%. The sequences come from peripheral blood, collected on day 0 of AZD1222 vaccination. The receptors derive from an adult in good health.

This clone came up a few times. The chain has TRBV29-1 and TRBJ2-2; D uncertain. Trimming removed 4 bases at V and 2 bases at J, with 11 bases between. The germline V gene encodes CDR1 SQVTM and CDR2 ANQGSEA. The CDR3 has 14 amino acids. The CDR3 reads CSVVTDSNTGELFF. The DNA for the CDR3 is TGCAGCGTTGTAACAGACTCTAACACCGGGGAGCTGTTTTTT.

This sequence joins TRBV28 and TRBJ1-1, with 8 bases matching TRBD1. CDR1 MDHEN and CDR2 SYDVKM come from the germline V gene. The CDR3 totals 15 residues. J gave up 2 bases and V 4 bases, and 6 bases lay outside the gene matches. CDR3 bases: TGTGCCAGCAGTTCCATCAGGGGGCTTAACACTGAAGCTTTCTTT. This translates into CASSSIRGLNTEAFF.

The rearrangement uses TRBV21-1 and TRBJ2-1; the table gives TRBD1 as D, unverified against the DNA. TRBV21-1 is noted as a pseudogene. The CDR3 covers 16 residues. The CDR3 DNA reads as TGTGCCAGCAGCAAATGGCACAGGGGGGTAATGAATGAGCAGTTCTTC. Translated, it gives CASSKWHRGVMNEQFF.

This chain links TRBV11-2 with TRBJ2-1, with 7 bases fitting TRBD1. Losses at the gene ends were 4 bases for V and 3 bases for J; bases not matched to a gene: 3. This CDR3 is built from 14 residues. CDR1 is SGHAT, CDR2 FQNNGV, per germline. CDR3 DNA: TGTGCCAGCAGCTCGGACAGGTACTACAATGAGCAGTTCTTC. Translated, it gives CASSSDRYYNEQFF.

The sample holds a few counts of this clone. The genes are TRBV15 and TRBJ2-3; D is uncertain. The ends were cut back, 6 bases at V and 5 bases at J, with 12 bases in the middle. CDR3 size: 13 residues. CDR1 and CDR2 (germline): LNHNV, YYDKDF (reference sequence). Here the CDR3 reads CATRNKVGDTQYF. In nucleotides, the CDR3 is TGTGCCACCAGGAACAAGGTGGGAGATACGCAGTATTTT.

The CDR3 DNA follows: TGTGCCACCTCAGGGAACACCGGGGAGCTGTTTTTT. Translating it yields CATSGNTGELFF. The rearrangement links TRBV24-1 to TRBJ2-2; no reliable D call. Between the trimmed V and J ends, which lost 9 bases and 1 base, there was a span of 5 bases. The CDR3 has 12 amino acids. Per germline, CDR1 KGHDR and CDR2 SFDVKD.

This chain uses TRBV6-5 with TRBJ2-7, with TRBD2 matching 8 bases. After removal of 2 bases from V and 6 bases from J, the junction contained 9 bases not matched to a gene. Germline V gene lookup returns CDR1 MNHEY and CDR2 SVGAGI. The CDR3 spans 15 residues. DNA of the CDR3: TGTGCCAGCAGTTACGATGGCGGGGGGTGGCGCGAGCAGTACTTC. This encodes CASSYDGGGWREQYF.

This chain connects TRBV13 to TRBJ2-7, with a tentative D call TRBD1 (6 bases). Trimming pared 4 bases from V and 0 bases from J, leaving 7 bases between. The germline CDR1 and CDR2 sequences are PRHDT and FYEKMQ (reference sequence). There are 13 residues in the CDR3. Written as DNA, the CDR3 is TGTGCCAGCAGCTCAGGGGACTCCTACGAGCAGTACTTC. It codes for CASSSGDSYEQYF.

This clone was recorded once. V gene TRBV4-1 combines with J gene TRBJ1-1; no firm D call. The V gene's germline CDR1 is MGHRA and CDR2 YSYEKL. This CDR3 contains 11 residues. V lost 5 bases and J lost 7, with 8 bases in between. This CDR3 is CASSGNLEAFF. CDR3 DNA: TGCGCCAGCAGCGGGAATCTTGAAGCTTTCTTT.

The rearrangement joins TRBV19 to TRBJ1-5; no reliable D call. V lost 2 bases and J lost 2, with 10 bases in between. CDR1 and CDR2 (germline): LNHDA, SQIVND (reference sequence). This CDR3 is 15 amino acids long. This CDR3 is CASSILASRNQPQHF. CDR3 bases: TGTGCCAGTAGTATATTGGCCAGCCGCAATCAGCCCCAGCATTTT.

The chain uses TRBV5-5 and TRBJ1-1, with no clear D. The CDR3 runs to 13 residues. CDR1 and CDR2 from the germline V gene are SGHKS and YYEKEE (reference sequence). The V gene lost 2 bases and the J gene lost 6 bases, with 11 bases spanning the gap. CDR3 protein: CASSFTVKAEAFF. The CDR3 DNA sequence: TGTGCCAGCAGCTTTACAGTGAAGGCTGAAGCTTTCTTT.